The rows below give T cell receptor beta chains drawn from one sample of a study of regulatory T cells in long-lasting Graves disease. One entry per CDR3 protein, called by TCRdb with MiXCR from the multiplex PCR reads. Here the sample spans about 470,000 distinct CDR3 sequences, less than 25% being singletons. Sample: peripheral blood mononuclear cells (PBMCs), taken when the disease was refractory, from a patient treated with antithyroid drugs. These receptors were collected from a female donor with Graves disease. Both conserved end residues are part of each CDR3. D genes are given only for firm matches. The listing skips clone size in some rows; elsewhere it reads once, few, many or a size class.

TRBV7-9	TRBJ2-6	TRBD1	once	18	TGTGCCAGCAGCTTGCCGGGACAGATGAGCTCTGGGGCCAACGTCCTGACTTTC	CASSLPGQMSSGANVLTF
TRBV12-3/TRBV12-4	TRBJ2-7	-	many	15	TGTGCCAGCAGTACGCATCCCGGAGCCATGGACGAGCAGTACTTC	CASSTHPGAMDEQYF
TRBV7-9	TRBJ1-1	TRBD1	-	16	TGTGCCAGCAGCGGTACCCCGACAGGGATGCACACTGAAGCTTTCTTT	CASSGTPTGMHTEAFF
TRBV12-3/TRBV12-4	TRBJ1-5	TRBD1	-	17	TGTGCCAGCAGTTTGAGCGGGAGGGACAGGGAGGACCAGCCCCAGCATTTT	CASSLSGRDREDQPQHF
TRBV6-5	TRBJ2-2	TRBD2	many	15	TGTGCCAGCAGTTTAGCTAGCGGGGCCACCGGGGAGCTGTTTTTT	CASSLASGATGELFF
TRBV4-1	TRBJ1-1	-	-	14	TGCGCCAGCAGCCAAGGGGCTCCGGGGTCTGAAGCTTTCTTT	CASSQGAPGSEAFF
TRBV5-1	TRBJ2-7	TRBD1	many	14	TGCGCCAGCACTTCTGGACAGGATACTTACGAGCAGTACTTC	CASTSGQDTYEQYF
TRBV4-3	TRBJ1-6	-	few	13	TGCGCCAGCAGCCAAGATCCCTTTTCACCCCTCCACTTT	CASSQDPFSPLHF
TRBV12-3/TRBV12-4	TRBJ2-2	-	-	15	TGTGCCAGCAGACGACAGGGCGCGGGAACCGGGGAGCTGTTTTTT	CASRRQGAGTGELFF
TRBV12-3/TRBV12-4	TRBJ1-2	-	many	14	TGTGCCAGCAGTTTAGGTGCAGACGGCAGTGGCTACACCTTC	CASSLGADGSGYTF
TRBV4-1	TRBJ1-2	TRBD1	once	18	TGCGCCAGCAGCCAAGCGACCGGGACAGGGCGATTGTTGTTGGCGTACACCTTC	CASSQATGTGRLLLAYTF
TRBV29-1	TRBJ2-7	-	few	14	TGCAGCGTAAGAGGTCGGGTTTCGTCCTACGAGCAGTACTTC	CSVRGRVSSYEQYF
TRBV27	TRBJ1-6	TRBD1	many	14	TGTGCCACCTCGACAGGGGTAGAAGGTTCACCCCTCCACTTT	CATSTGVEGSPLHF
TRBV12-3/TRBV12-4	TRBJ1-1	TRBD1	-	13	TGTGCCAGCAGGCCCGGGACAGCCCCTGAAGCTTTCTTT	CASRPGTAPEAFF
TRBV4-2	TRBJ1-1	TRBD1	-	16	TGTGCCAGCAGCCCCTCACCCGGGACAGGGGCCACTGAAGCTTTCTTT	CASSPSPGTGATEAFF
TRBV6-5	TRBJ2-7	-	-	15	TGTGCCAGCAGTTACTCGGCCGGGGGCTCCTACGAGCAGTACTTC	CASSYSAGGSYEQYF
TRBV12-3/TRBV12-4	TRBJ2-7	TRBD2	many	17	TGTGCCAGCAGTCCTAAAGCGGGAGAGCCTAACTCCTACGAGCAGTACTTC	CASSPKAGEPNSYEQYF
TRBV25-1	TRBJ2-2	TRBD2	-	13	TGTGCCAGCAGTGCCACTAGCGCCGGGGAGCTGTTTTTT	CASSATSAGELFF
TRBV6-5	TRBJ1-1	-	few	14	TGTGCCAGCAGTTATTTCCAAATGAACACTGAAGCTTTCTTT	CASSYFQMNTEAFF
TRBV2	TRBJ2-2	-	-	14	TGTGCCAGCACTAGGGTAGGGGGGTCCGGGGAGCTGTTTTTT	CASTRVGGSGELFF
TRBV30	TRBJ2-1	TRBD2	few	18	TGTGCCTGGACGAGATCGGGACTAGCGGGAGTTCCCTACAATGAGCAGTTCTTC	CAWTRSGLAGVPYNEQFF
TRBV7-9	TRBJ2-3	-	-	17	TGTGCCAGCAGCTTACGGGGAGGGGGGAAAAGCACAGATACGCAGTATTTT	CASSLRGGGKSTDTQYF
TRBV6-5	TRBJ2-5	-	many	16	TGTGCCAGCAGTTACTCGCCCGGGGGAGGAGGAGAGACCCAGTACTTC	CASSYSPGGGGETQYF
TRBV6-1	TRBJ2-7	-	-	14	TGTGCCAGCAGGGTTAAAACCTTTTCCGACGAGCAGTACTTC	CASRVKTFSDEQYF
TRBV6-5	TRBJ1-2	TRBD1	many	14	TGTGCCAGCAGTTACCGACAGGGGGACTATGGCTACACCTTC	CASSYRQGDYGYTF
TRBV28	TRBJ2-4	-	many	15	TGTGCCAGCAGTTTTACAAGGGGAGCCAAAAACATTCAGTACTTC	CASSFTRGAKNIQYF
TRBV5-1	TRBJ2-7	-	few	16	TGCGCCAGCAGCTCCCCTGGAGGGACAGAATACTACGAGCAGTACTTC	CASSSPGGTEYYEQYF
TRBV10-1	TRBJ2-3	TRBD1	-	12	TGCGCCAGCAGACCAGGGGGTGATACGCAGTATTTT	CASRPGGDTQYF
TRBV28	TRBJ2-3	-	-	15	TGTGCCAGCAGTTGGCGGCGAGGTGGTAAGGATACGCAGTATTTT	CASSWRRGGKDTQYF
TRBV6-2/TRBV6-3	TRBJ2-2	-	many	12	TGTGCCAGCAGTTACCAAACCGGGGAGCTGTTTTTT	CASSYQTGELFF
TRBV12-3/TRBV12-4	TRBJ2-4	TRBD2	-	15	TGTGCCAGCAGCACCCCGGGACTAGCGGAGAACATTCAGTACTTC	CASSTPGLAENIQYF
TRBV7-9	TRBJ2-4	-	-	12	TGTGCCAGCGAGGTAGTCGAAAACATTCAGTACTTC	CASEVVENIQYF
TRBV19	TRBJ2-2	TRBD2	-	15	TGTGCCAGTAGTCCCGGACTAGCGAACCACGGGGAGCTGTTTTTT	CASSPGLANHGELFF
TRBV28	TRBJ2-1	-	-	14	TGTGCCAGCAGTTTTAATTTAGGTTTTAGTGAGCAGTTCTTC	CASSFNLGFSEQFF
TRBV11-1	TRBJ1-1	-	many	16	TGTGCCAGCAGCCCTGCGGTAGCAACCATGAACACTGAAGCTTTCTTT	CASSPAVATMNTEAFF
TRBV6-5	TRBJ2-7	-	-	14	TGTGCCAGCAGTTACGCAACAGGGATCTACGAGCAGTACTTC	CASSYATGIYEQYF
TRBV20-1	TRBJ1-6	-	-	15	TGCAGTGCTAGAGATTTTCAGGGGAATAATTCACCCCTCCACTTT	CSARDFQGNNSPLHF
TRBV12-3/TRBV12-4	TRBJ1-4	-	many	15	TGTGCCAGCAGGCCAACCGGAGGGCAGAGTGAAAAACTGTTTTTT	CASRPTGGQSEKLFF
TRBV2	TRBJ2-7	TRBD1	many	14	TGTGCCAGCAGTGGAATGGGGACAGCCGACGAGCAGTACTTC	CASSGMGTADEQYF
TRBV25-1	TRBJ2-2	TRBD2	-	15	TGTGCCAGCAGGGGCCAGACTAGCCTCCCCCGGGAGCTGTTTTTT	CASRGQTSLPRELFF
TRBV30	TRBJ2-7	TRBD2	-	15	TGTGCCTGGAGTGTACGGGAGCTAGCGGGAGGTTCGCGGTACTTC	CAWSVRELAGGSRYF
TRBV3-1	TRBJ1-1	-	few	13	TGTGCCAGCAGCCAGAGCGACGGACTTGAAGCTTTCTTT	CASSQSDGLEAFF
TRBV20-1	TRBJ2-5	TRBD2	-	15	TGCAGTGCTATGGGACTAGCGGGAGCTGAAGAGACCCAGTACTTC	CSAMGLAGAEETQYF
TRBV28	TRBJ1-1	-	many	14	TGTGCCAGCAAGTATCCCAAACGCGACACTGAAGCTTTCTTT	CASKYPKRDTEAFF
TRBV28	TRBJ2-2	TRBD1	many	16	TGTGCCAGCAGTTTTAGCGACAGGGGTAGATCCGGGGAGCTGTTTTTT	CASSFSDRGRSGELFF
TRBV13	TRBJ2-7	TRBD2	many	16	TGTGCCAGCAGCTTGGGCCAGCGGGAGGGAGCCTACGAGCAGTACTTC	CASSLGQREGAYEQYF
TRBV6-1	TRBJ2-2	-	-	16	TGTGCCAGCAGCCAGCCCGGCTTCAGTTCCACCGGGGAGCTGTTTTTT	CASSQPGFSSTGELFF
TRBV11-2	TRBJ1-1	-	-	14	TGTGCCAGCAGCTCTAATTCCAGGGACACTGAAGCTTTCTTT	CASSSNSRDTEAFF
TRBV24-1	TRBJ2-7	-	-	15	TGTGCCACCAGTGATTTGGGCAGGGGAATCTACGAGCAGTACTTC	CATSDLGRGIYEQYF
TRBV2	TRBJ2-5	TRBD2	many	17	TGTGCCAGCAGTGGAAGAGGACTAGCGGGAGGAGAAGAGACCCAGTACTTC	CASSGRGLAGGEETQYF
TRBV10-3	TRBJ1-1	TRBD1	-	14	TGTGCCGCAAGAGAGACAGGGTTGGGCACTGAAGCTTTCTTT	CAARETGLGTEAFF
TRBV6-1	TRBJ1-1	-	many	15	TGTGCCAGCAGGTGGAGGGACATAAGCACTACTGAAGCTTTCTTT	CASRWRDISTTEAFF
TRBV19	TRBJ1-1	TRBD1	-	19	TGTGCCAGTAGTATAGCGCGACAGGGGGCACTCTCAACTTGGACTGAAGCTTTCTTT	CASSIARQGALSTWTEAFF